The 25 T cell receptor beta chains below come from one sample, sequenced in a study of metastatic and nonmetastatic thyroid tumors. Before thyroid surgery, none of the patients had received any treatment. TCRdb re-processed the PCR reads through MiXCR. The table records around 15,000 clones, roughly 22% of them present only once. Sequenced: adjacent normal tissue. Receptors originate from a female donor with papillary thyroid cancer or a benign thyroid nodule (not recorded which). Some clones in this sample may be carry-over from other donors' samples.

This chain connects TRBV20-1 to TRBJ2-1; D gene unclear. This CDR3 has 13 amino acids. Germline-derived CDR1 and CDR2 are DFQATT and SNEGSKA (reference sequence). V was trimmed by 2 bases and J by 6 bases, leaving 11 bases between them. The CDR3 sequence is CSARYGIPNEQFF. The CDR3, as DNA: TGCAGTGCTAGATATGGCATACCCAATGAGCAGTTCTTC.

The chain is built from TRBV11-1 and TRBJ2-1; D is unclear. Germline values: CDR1 SGHAT, CDR2 FQDESV (reference sequence). Trimming stripped 3 bases from V and 6 bases from J, with 6 bases between. CDR3 length: 12 amino acids. The CDR3 region has the DNA TGTGCCAGCAGCTTTTTCGGCAATGAGCAGTTCTTC. It yields the protein CASSFFGNEQFF.

Only a few counts were recorded for this clone. A much larger clonotype is one base distant, so this may be a read error. The chain links TRBV6-5 to TRBJ1-1; a possible D gene is TRBD1 (6 bases). The V gene's germline CDR1 is MNHEY and CDR2 SVGAGI. The CDR3 loop spans 15 amino acids. V dropped 0 bases and J dropped 5 bases, with 13 bases sitting between them. CDR3 nucleotides: TGTGCCAGCAGTTACTCGCGGACAGTGAGTACTGAAGCTTTCTTT. Protein product: CASSYSRTVSTEAFF.

A note on this clone: One end of the junction is discordant with germline, which a read error may explain. The V and J genes are TRBV5-1 and TRBJ2-1; possible D gene TRBD2, 6 bases. Germline assignment: CDR1 SGHRS and CDR2 YFSETQ. This CDR3 has 16 amino acids. This CDR3 reads CASISVSGLSHNEQFF. CDR3 sequence (DNA): TGCGCCAGCATCTCAGTGAGCGGGCTCTCCCACAATGAGCAGTTCTTC.

This sequence joins TRBV7-9 and TRBJ1-1, with no clear D. The CDR3 is 14 amino acids. V was trimmed by 2 bases and J by 0 bases, leaving 7 bases between them. CDR1 is SEHNR and CDR2 is FQNEAQ in the germline V gene (reference sequence). The CDR3 is CASSLTGMNTEAFF. CDR3 sequence (DNA): TGTGCCAGCAGCTTAACCGGTATGAACACTGAAGCTTTCTTT.

This clone was seen only a few times. The rearrangement links TRBV6-2 or TRBV6-3 to TRBJ2-4; possible D gene TRBD2, 6 bases. The germline CDR1 and CDR2 sequences are MNHEY and SVGEGT. Trimming pared 8 bases from V and 10 bases from J, leaving 21 bases between. This CDR3 region has 14 residues. CDR3 in DNA: TGTGCCAGCTGCCTTTCATCGCGGGGTGGTATTCAGTACTTC. It translates to CASCLSSRGGIQYF.

This clone was observed a few times. V and J are TRBV12-3 or TRBV12-4 and TRBJ2-1, with 13 nucleotides matching TRBD2. V dropped 6 bases and J dropped 4; count of bases not matched to a gene: 3. The CDR3 sequence is 15 residues long. DNA for the CDR3: TGTGCCAGCAGACCGACTAGCGGGGGGTACAATGAGCAGTTCTTC. The encoded protein is CASRPTSGGYNEQFF.

In its sample, this clone was seen a few times. V and J are TRBV6-2 or TRBV6-3 and TRBJ1-5; D is ambiguous. The CDR3 is made up of 13 amino acids. Germline CDR1 MNHEY, CDR2 SVGEGT. V gave up 3 bases and J gave up 0 bases, with 3 bases separating them. CDR3 DNA sequence: TGTGCCAGCAGTTATTATAGCAATCAGCCCCAGCATTTT. It translates to CASSYYSNQPQHF.

This clone was counted between two and nine times. The rearrangement links TRBV28 to TRBJ2-1; D unclear. V was shortened by 6 bases and J by 6 bases, with 9 bases between the two germline ends. Germline V gives CDR1 MDHEN, CDR2 SYDVKM. CDR3 length: 12 amino acids. The DNA for the CDR3 is TGTGCCAGCAGCCCATACGTCAATGAGCAGTTCTTC. Translating it yields CASSPYVNEQFF.

The J gene is TRBJ1-5, the V gene TRBV7-2; weak D call: TRBD1 (6 bases). Trimming took 3 bases from V and 3 from J, leaving 12 bases between them. Germline values: CDR1 SGHTA, CDR2 FQGNSA. The length of the CDR3 is 15 residues. The CDR3 DNA reads as TGTGCCAGCAGCTTTACGGGGGGCTCCAATCAGCCCCAGCATTTT. It translates to CASSFTGGSNQPQHF.

The chain combines TRBV24-1 with TRBJ2-3, with 7 bases that match TRBD1. V gave up 9 bases and J gave up 2 bases; unmatched junction bases: 4. Germline CDR1 KGHDR, CDR2 SFDVKD. The CDR3 runs 13 residues. CDR3: CATRDRYTDTQYF. CDR3 DNA sequence: TGTGCCACCCGGGACAGATACACAGATACGCAGTATTTT.

In regard to this clone: This sample also contains other DNA sequences that code for the same CDR3. This chain uses TRBV28 with TRBJ1-5, with D possibly matching TRBD1 (5 bases). From germline, CDR1 is MDHEN and CDR2 SYDVKM. V lost 5 bases and J lost 7, with 18 bases in between. This CDR3 is 15 amino acids long. CDR3 DNA: TGTGCCAGCAGTCCCGGTGGGGCCGTTAAACAGCCCCAGCATTTT. Translating it yields CASSPGGAVKQPQHF.

Only a few counts were recorded for this clone. Other DNA sequences in the sample encode the same CDR3. This sequence joins TRBV6-1 and TRBJ1-2, with D perhaps matching TRBD1 (5 bases). CDR3 length: 12 amino acids. Trimming shortened V by 11 bases and J by 4 bases, and 14 bases separated the two germline ends. CDR1 MNHNS and CDR2 SASEGT come from the germline V gene. The CDR3 here is CALGGEFYGYTF. DNA of the CDR3: TGTGCCTTGGGGGGGGAATTCTATGGCTACACCTTC.

In this sample, this clone turned up many times. V usage is TRBV6-1 and J usage is TRBJ1-3; TRBD1 agrees at 7 bases. V trimming: 5 bases; J trimming: 3 bases; junction bases outside the gene matches: 7. The CDR3 runs to 15 residues. The germline gives CDR1 MNHNS, CDR2 SASEGT. CDR3 DNA sequence: TGTGCCAGCAGTCATGGGAGGGGGCTTGGAAACACCATATATTTT. Its translation: CASSHGRGLGNTIYF.

This clone has a handful of counts. The chain uses TRBV18 and TRBJ2-7; 14 bases are a match to TRBD2. This CDR3 has 16 residues. Germline trimming cut 3 bases from V and 1 base from J; bases unmatched to any gene: 2. Germline CDR1 and CDR2: KGHSH and LQKENI. The CDR3 sequence: CASSPGLAGESYEQYF. The DNA for the CDR3 is TGTGCCAGCTCACCGGGACTAGCGGGAGAATCCTACGAGCAGTACTTC.

To note about this clone: One end of the junction fails to match germline, which may point to a read error. The chain links TRBV20-1 to TRBJ1-1; 8 nucleotides line up with TRBD1. Germline V gene lookup returns CDR1 DFQATT and CDR2 SNEGSKA (reference sequence). This CDR3 contains 17 residues. In nucleotides, the CDR3 is TGCAGTGCTGTACGAACCGGGACAGGTGGCTTGAACACTGAATCTTTCTTT. Translated, it gives CSAVRTGTGGLNTESFF.

The chain links TRBV6-6 to TRBJ2-7; possibly TRBD2 for D (7 bases). The V end lost 2 bases, the J end lost 0 bases, and 17 bases lay between the germline ends. The germline CDR1 and CDR2 sequences are MNHNY and SVGAGI (reference sequence). The CDR3 covers 17 residues. For the CDR3, the DNA is TGTGCCAGCAGTTACCCCTTAGGGGGGGGGGCCTCCTACGAGCAGTACTTC. This codes for CASSYPLGGGASYEQYF.

This clone was seen only a few times. The rearrangement uses TRBV6-1 and TRBJ1-2; D gene uncertain. V lost 6 bases and J lost 3, with 14 bases in between. Germline assignment: CDR1 MNHNS and CDR2 SASEGT. CDR3 size: 14 residues. DNA of the CDR3: TGTGCCAGCAGCATCCTAGTGTGGGACTATGGCTACACCTTC. This codes for CASSILVWDYGYTF.

This clone was found many times. V is TRBV6-6 and J is TRBJ1-3; a weak D match, TRBD1 (5 bases). The CDR3 has 15 amino acids. Trimming removed 3 bases from V and 0 bases from J, with 9 bases in between. Germline V gene sequence: CDR1 MNHNY, CDR2 SVGAGI (reference sequence). The CDR3 DNA is TGTGCCAGCAGTTATATCGGGGGCTCTGGAAACACCATATATTTT. It is translated as CASSYIGGSGNTIYF.

The V gene is TRBV6-1, the J gene TRBJ2-1; 11 bases align to TRBD1. Looked up from germline, CDR1 is MNHNS and CDR2 is SASEGT. V lost 1 base and J lost 6; bases outside the gene matches: 2. The CDR3 consists of 15 residues. CDR3 sequence: CASSEEGTGGNEQFF. Here the CDR3 DNA reads TGTGCCAGCAGTGAAGAGGGGACAGGGGGCAATGAGCAGTTCTTC.

CDR3: CAISDQGTEKLFF. CDR3 in DNA: TGTGCCATCTCCGACCAGGGAACGGAAAAACTGTTTTTT. The chain couples TRBV10-3 to TRBJ1-4, with a tentative D call TRBD1 (5 bases). The CDR3 contains 13 residues. Trimming cost V 8 bases and J 8 bases, with 15 bases left between them. Germline V gene data show CDR1 as ENHRY and CDR2 as SYGVKD.

Many counts were recorded for this clone. The chain is built from TRBV12-3 or TRBV12-4 and TRBJ2-7; no clear D gene. There are 14 residues in the CDR3. Trimming shortened V by 1 base and J by 0 bases, and 7 bases separated the two germline ends. CDR3: CASSLGGNSYEQYF. DNA for the CDR3: TGTGCCAGCAGTTTAGGTGGGAACTCCTACGAGCAGTACTTC.

This chain links TRBV19 with TRBJ1-1; D gene uncertain. Germline lookup yields CDR1 LNHDA and CDR2 SQIVND (reference sequence). CDR3 length equals 13 residues. With 4 bases removed from V and 5 bases from J, the gap between germline ends came to 11 bases. CDR3 sequence: CASSTLRDTEAFF. CDR3 in DNA: TGTGCCAGTAGTACCCTAAGAGATACTGAAGCTTTCTTT.

The count of this clone is one. This rearrangement joins TRBV20-1 to TRBJ2-1; D may be TRBD1 (6 bases). Germline CDR1 DFQATT, CDR2 SNEGSKA (reference sequence). The CDR3 covers 15 residues. The V end lost 5 bases, the J end lost 1 base, and 15 bases lay between the germline ends. The CDR3 spells CSALGQSDSYNEQFF. The DNA for the CDR3 is TGCAGTGCTTTAGGACAGTCCGATTCCTACAATGAGCAGTTCTTC.

A remark on this clone: Sequence at one end of the junction differs from germline and may be a read error. The rearrangement uses TRBV11-2 and TRBJ1-4, with D possibly matching TRBD1 (6 bases). Germline V lookup: CDR1 SGHAT, CDR2 FQNNGV. The CDR3 spans 15 residues. The CDR3 loop reads CASSNQGLSNEKLVF. For the CDR3, the DNA is TGTGCCAGCAGCAACCAGGGGTTAAGTAATGAAAAACTGGTTTTT.